This TCR beta chain was sequenced in a study of tumor and adjacent non-tumor tissue in lung cancer. Study summary: Histology: about a dozen adenocarcinoma, a couple of squamous cell carcinoma, 1 small cell lung cancer.

Three rounds of nested PCR, following a modified ARM-PCR protocol, produced the TCRbeta library. MiXCR, applied by TCRdb to the multiplex PCR reads, yields one record per CDR3 protein. The sample yields more than 70,000 distinct CDR3 sequences, about three fifths seen once. The template was RNA from unsorted bulk tissue. From germline, CDR1 is WSHSY and CDR2 SAAADI. CDR3 length: 15 residues. V was cut by 2 bases and J by 0 bases, with 8 bases left in between. Of note for this clonotype: The conserved final phenylalanine or tryptophan is absent from the CDR3, which likely points to a read error.

This chain links TRBV10-2 with TRBJ2-4; D not resolved. The sequence derives from an older man with non-small cell lung cancer. Material: lung tumor tissue. The DNA for the CDR3 is TGCGCCAGCAGTGAGGATTACCTAGCCAAAAACATTCAGTACTTG. Encoded protein: CASSEDYLAKNIQYL.